This section outlines one TCR beta chain sequence together with its context. Its specificity is not known. The treatment was: roughly 11-day PBMC culture with coronavirus spike peptide pools or control peptides (ViraFEST assay). Some 2.2 million PBMCs per well were cultured with roughly 9.2 IU/ml IL-2 and 10 ug/ml peptide pools. It was after 9 to 11 days of culture that CD4+ T cells were isolated by negative selection. This sample is drawn from a study of vaccination and CD4 T cells after COVID-19. About the study: Overlapping spike peptides served as the stimulus for the cells. These peptides came from SARS-CoV-2 and from the common cold coronaviruses HCoV-NL63, HCoV-OC43 and HCoV-229E.

The Oncomine TCR Beta short-read assay sequenced DNA from cultured CD4+ T cells. It was cultured CD4+ T cells from which genomic DNA was extracted. Each CDR3 protein is one row after TCRdb ran MiXCR on the PCR reads. Here the sample spans 20,000 to 30,000 distinct CDR3 sequences, around 50% being singletons. CDR1 and CDR2 (germline): KGHDR, SFDVKD. The CDR3 has 15 residues. Deletions cut 4 bases from V and 8 bases from J, with 18 bases between. The sample here was CD4+ T cells from blood, cultured in vitro, taken before SARS-CoV-2 vaccination. The V and J genes are TRBV24-1 and TRBJ2-3; D is possibly TRBD2 (6 bases). The sequence derives from a human donor who received a COVID-19 vaccine. CDR3 in DNA: TGTGCCACCAGTGAGCCGGGACGGGAGCTGGGTACGCAGTATTTT. This gives the protein CATSEPGRELGTQYF.